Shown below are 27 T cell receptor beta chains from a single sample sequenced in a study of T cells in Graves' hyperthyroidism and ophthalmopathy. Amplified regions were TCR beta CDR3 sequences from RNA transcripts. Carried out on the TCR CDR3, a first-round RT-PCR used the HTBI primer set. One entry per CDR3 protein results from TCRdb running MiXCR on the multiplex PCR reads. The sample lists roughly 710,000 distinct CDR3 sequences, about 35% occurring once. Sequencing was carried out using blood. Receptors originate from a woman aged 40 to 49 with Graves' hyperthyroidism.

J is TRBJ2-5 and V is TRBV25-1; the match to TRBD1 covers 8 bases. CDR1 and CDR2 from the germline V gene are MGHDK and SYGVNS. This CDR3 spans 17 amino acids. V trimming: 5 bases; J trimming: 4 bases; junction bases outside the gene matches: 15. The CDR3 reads CASSRLFQGALGETQYF. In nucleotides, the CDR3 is TGTGCCAGCAGTCGTCTCTTCCAGGGGGCGCTGGGAGAGACCCAGTACTTC.

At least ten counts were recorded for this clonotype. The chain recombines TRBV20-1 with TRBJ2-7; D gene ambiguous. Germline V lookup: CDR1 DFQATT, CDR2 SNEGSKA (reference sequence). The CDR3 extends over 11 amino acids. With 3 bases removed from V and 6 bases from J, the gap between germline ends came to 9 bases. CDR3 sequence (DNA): TGCAGTGCTAGTCTTCAGCTCGAGCAGTACTTC. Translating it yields CSASLQLEQYF.

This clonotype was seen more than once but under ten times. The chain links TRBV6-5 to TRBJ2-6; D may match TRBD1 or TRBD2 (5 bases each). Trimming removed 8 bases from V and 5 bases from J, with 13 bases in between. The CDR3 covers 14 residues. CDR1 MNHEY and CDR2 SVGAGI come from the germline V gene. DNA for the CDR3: TGTGCCAGCGGGGACGGATCTAGGGCCAACGTCCTGACTTTC. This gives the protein CASGDGSRANVLTF.

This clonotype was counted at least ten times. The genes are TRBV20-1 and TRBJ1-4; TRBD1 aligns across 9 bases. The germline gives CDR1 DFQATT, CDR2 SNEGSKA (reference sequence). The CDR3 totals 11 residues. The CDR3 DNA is TGCAGCGGACAGGGGAACGAAAAACTGTTTTTT. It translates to CSGQGNEKLFF.

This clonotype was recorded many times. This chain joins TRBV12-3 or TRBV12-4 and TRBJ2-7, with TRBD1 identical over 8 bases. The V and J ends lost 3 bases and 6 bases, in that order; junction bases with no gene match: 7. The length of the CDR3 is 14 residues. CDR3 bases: TGTGCCAGCAGTTTGGCCTTTCAGGGGGCCGAGCAGTACTTC. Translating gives CASSLAFQGAEQYF.

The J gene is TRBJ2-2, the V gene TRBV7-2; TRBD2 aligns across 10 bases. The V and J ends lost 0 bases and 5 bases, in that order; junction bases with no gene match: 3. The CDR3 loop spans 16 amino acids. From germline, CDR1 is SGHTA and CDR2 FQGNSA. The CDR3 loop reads CASSLASGGATGELFF. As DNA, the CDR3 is TGTGCCAGCAGCTTAGCAAGCGGGGGGGCAACCGGGGAGCTGTTTTTT.

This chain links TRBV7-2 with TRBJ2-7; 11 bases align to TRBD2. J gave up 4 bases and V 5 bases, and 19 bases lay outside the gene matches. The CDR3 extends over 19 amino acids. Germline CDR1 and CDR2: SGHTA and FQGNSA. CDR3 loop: CASSREGVWNSGRGYEQYF. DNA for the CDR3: TGTGCCAGCAGCCGAGAGGGGGTCTGGAATAGCGGGAGGGGTTACGAGCAGTACTTC. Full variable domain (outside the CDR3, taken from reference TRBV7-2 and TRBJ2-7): GAGVSQSPSNKVTEKGKDVELRCDPISGHTALYWYRQSLGQGLEFLIYFQGNSAPDKSGLPSDRFSAERTGGSVSTLTIQRTQQEDSAVYLCASSREGVWNSGRGYEQYFGPGTRLTVT.

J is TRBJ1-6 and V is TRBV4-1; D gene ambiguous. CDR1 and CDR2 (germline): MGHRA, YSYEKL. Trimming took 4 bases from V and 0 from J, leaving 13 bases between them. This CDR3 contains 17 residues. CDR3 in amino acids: CASSPWTASSYNSPLHF. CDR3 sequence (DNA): TGCGCCAGCAGCCCTTGGACGGCGAGCTCCTATAATTCACCCCTCCACTTT.

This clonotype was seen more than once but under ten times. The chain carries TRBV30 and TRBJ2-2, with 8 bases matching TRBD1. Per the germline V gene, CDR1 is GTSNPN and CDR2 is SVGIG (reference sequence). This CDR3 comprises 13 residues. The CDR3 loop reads CAVDRENTGELFF. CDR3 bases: TGTGCTGTGGACAGGGAGAACACCGGGGAGCTGTTTTTT.

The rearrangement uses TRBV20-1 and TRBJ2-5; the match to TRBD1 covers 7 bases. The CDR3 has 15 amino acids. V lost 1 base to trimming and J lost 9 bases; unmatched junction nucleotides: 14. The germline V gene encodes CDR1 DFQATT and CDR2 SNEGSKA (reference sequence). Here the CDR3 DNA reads TGCAGTGCTAGAGTGGGGGCGACAGGGAATCAGCCCCAGTACTTC. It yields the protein CSARVGATGNQPQYF.

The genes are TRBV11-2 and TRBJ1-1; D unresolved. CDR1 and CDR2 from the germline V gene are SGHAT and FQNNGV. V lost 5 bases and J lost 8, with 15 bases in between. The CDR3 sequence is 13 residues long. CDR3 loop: CASSPMGRLEAFF. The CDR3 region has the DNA TGTGCCAGCAGCCCTATGGGCAGGCTAGAAGCTTTCTTT.

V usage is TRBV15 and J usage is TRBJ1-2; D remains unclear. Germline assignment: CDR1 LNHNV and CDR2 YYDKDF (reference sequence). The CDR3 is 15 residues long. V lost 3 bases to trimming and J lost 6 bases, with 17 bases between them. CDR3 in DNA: TGTGCCACCAGCAGTTACGGTCAGGATGGGAATGGCTACACCTTC. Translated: CATSSYGQDGNGYTF.

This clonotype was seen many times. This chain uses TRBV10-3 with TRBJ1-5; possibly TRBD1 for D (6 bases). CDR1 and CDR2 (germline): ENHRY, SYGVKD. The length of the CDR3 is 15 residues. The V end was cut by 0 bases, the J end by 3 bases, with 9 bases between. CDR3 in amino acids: CAISESGTPNQPQHF. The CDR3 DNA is TGTGCCATCAGTGAGTCCGGGACACCCAATCAGCCCCAGCATTTT.

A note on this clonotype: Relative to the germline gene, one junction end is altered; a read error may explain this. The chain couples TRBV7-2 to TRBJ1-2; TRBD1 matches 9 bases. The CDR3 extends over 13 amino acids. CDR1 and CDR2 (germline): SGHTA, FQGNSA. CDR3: CASSQAGQGYYTF. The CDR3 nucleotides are TGCGCCAGCAGCCAAGCCGGACAGGGGTACTACACCTTC. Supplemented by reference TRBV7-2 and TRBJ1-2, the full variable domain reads GAGVSQSPSNKVTEKGKDVELRCDPISGHTALYWYRQSLGQGLEFLIYFQGNSAPDKSGLPSDRFSAERTGGSVSTLTIQRTQQEDSAVYLCASSQAGQGYYTFGSGTRLTVV.

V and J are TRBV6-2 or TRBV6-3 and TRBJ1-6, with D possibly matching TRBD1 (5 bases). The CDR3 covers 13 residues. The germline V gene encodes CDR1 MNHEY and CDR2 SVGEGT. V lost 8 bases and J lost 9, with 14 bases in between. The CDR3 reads CASGGTVASPLHF. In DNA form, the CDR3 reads TGTGCCAGCGGAGGGACGGTCGCTTCACCCCTCCACTTT.

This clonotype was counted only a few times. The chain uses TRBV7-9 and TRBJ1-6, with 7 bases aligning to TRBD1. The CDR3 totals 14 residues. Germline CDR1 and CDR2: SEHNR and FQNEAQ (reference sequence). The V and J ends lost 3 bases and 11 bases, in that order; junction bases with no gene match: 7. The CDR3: CASSFQGQLAPLHF. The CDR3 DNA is TGTGCCAGCAGCTTCCAGGGACAGCTGGCACCCCTCCACTTT.

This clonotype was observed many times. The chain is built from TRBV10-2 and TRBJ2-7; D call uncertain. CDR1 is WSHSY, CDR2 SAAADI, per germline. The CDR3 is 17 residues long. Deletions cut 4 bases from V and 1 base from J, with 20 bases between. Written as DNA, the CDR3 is TGCGCCAGCAGTGGGGGATTGGTGGCAGTGGAGTCCTACGAGCAGTACTTC. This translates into CASSGGLVAVESYEQYF.

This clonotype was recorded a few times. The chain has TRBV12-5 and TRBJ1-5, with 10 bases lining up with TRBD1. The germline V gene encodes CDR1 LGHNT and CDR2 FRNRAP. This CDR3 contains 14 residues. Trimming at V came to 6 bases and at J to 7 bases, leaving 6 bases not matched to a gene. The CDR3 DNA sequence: TGTGCTAGTGGCCTGGACAGGGGGGACCAGCCCCAGCATTTT. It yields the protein CASGLDRGDQPQHF.

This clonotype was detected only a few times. CDR3 residues: CASSWGQGPLGYTF. The CDR3 DNA is TGCGCCAGCAGCTGGGGACAGGGACCCCTTGGCTACACCTTC. The genes are TRBV5-1 and TRBJ1-2, with TRBD1 matching over 9 bases. This CDR3 is built from 14 residues. Germline CDR1 SGHRS, CDR2 YFSETQ. V lost 3 bases, J lost 7 bases, and 7 bases stayed unmatched. The whole variable domain, filled in from reference TRBV5-1 and TRBJ1-2, reads KAGVTQTPRYLIKTRGQQVTLSCSPISGHRSVSWYQQTPGQGLQFLFEYFSETQRNKGNFPGRFSGRQFSNSRSEMNVSTLELGDSALYLCASSWGQGPLGYTFGSGTRLTVV.

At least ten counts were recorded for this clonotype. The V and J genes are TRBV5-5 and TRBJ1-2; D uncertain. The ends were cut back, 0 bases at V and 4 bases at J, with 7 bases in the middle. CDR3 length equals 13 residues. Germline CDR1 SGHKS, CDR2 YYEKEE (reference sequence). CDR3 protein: CASSLALGYGYTF. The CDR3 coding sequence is TGTGCCAGCAGCTTGGCCCTGGGCTATGGCTACACCTTC.

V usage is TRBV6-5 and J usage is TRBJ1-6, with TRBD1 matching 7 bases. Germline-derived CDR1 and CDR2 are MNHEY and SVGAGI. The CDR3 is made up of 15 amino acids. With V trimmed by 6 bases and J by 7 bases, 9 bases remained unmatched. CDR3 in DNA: TGTGCCAGCAGACGACCCGGGACAGAGAATTCACCCCTCCACTTT. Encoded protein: CASRRPGTENSPLHF.

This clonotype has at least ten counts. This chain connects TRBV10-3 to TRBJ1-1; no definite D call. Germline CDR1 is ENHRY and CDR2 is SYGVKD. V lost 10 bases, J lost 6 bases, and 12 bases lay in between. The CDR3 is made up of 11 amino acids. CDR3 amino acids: CATWSEAEAFF. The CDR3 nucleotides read TGTGCCACCTGGAGTGAGGCTGAAGCTTTCTTT.

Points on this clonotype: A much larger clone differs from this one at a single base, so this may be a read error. The CDR3 sequence is CSAPDSSGGQESQYF. CDR3 nucleotide sequence: TGCAGTGCCCCCGACTCTAGCGGGGGGCAAGAGTCCCAGTACTTC. The chain links TRBV20-1 to TRBJ2-5; the match to TRBD2 covers 11 bases. The CDR3 extends over 15 amino acids. CDR1 and CDR2 from the germline V gene are DFQATT and SNEGSKA (reference sequence).

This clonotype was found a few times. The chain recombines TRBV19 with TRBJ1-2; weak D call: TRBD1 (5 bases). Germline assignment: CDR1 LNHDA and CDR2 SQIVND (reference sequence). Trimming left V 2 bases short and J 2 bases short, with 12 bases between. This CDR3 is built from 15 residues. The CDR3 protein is CASSIPSGVNYGYTF. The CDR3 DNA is TGTGCCAGTAGTATACCCTCGGGGGTGAACTATGGCTACACCTTC. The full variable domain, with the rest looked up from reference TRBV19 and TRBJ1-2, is DGGITQSPKYLFRKEGQNVTLSCEQNLNHDAMYWYRQDPGQGLRLIYYSQIVNDFQKGDIAEGYSVSREKKESFPLTVTSAQKNPTAFYLCASSIPSGVNYGYTFGSGTRLTVV.

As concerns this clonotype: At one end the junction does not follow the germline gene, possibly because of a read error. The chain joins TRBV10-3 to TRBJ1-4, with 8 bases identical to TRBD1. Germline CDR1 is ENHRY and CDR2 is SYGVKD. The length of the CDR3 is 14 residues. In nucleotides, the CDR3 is TGTGCCAGCAGTTTTTGGACAGGGAGTGAAAAACTGTTTTTT. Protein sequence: CASSFWTGSEKLFF.

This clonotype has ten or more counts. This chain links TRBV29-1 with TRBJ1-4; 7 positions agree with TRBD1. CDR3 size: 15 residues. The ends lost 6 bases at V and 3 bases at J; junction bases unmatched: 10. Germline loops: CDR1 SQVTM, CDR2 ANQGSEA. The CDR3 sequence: CSVSDRSFANEKLFF. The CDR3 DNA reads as TGCAGCGTCTCGGACAGGTCTTTCGCTAATGAAAAACTGTTTTTT.

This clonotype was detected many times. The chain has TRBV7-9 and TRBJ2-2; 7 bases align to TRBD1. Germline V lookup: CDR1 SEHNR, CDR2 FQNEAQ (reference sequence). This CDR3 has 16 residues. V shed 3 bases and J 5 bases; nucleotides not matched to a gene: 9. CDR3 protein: CASSFSGQVGTGELFF. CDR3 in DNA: TGTGCCAGCAGCTTCTCTGGACAGGTCGGGACCGGGGAGCTGTTTTTT.